Sequencing of this TCR beta chain was carried out in a study of molecular identifiers for immune sequencing clone quantification. Study-wide results and limits: Because of identical TCR molecules sharing a barcode, sizes of highly expanded clones could be underestimated.

V was clipped by 3 bases and J by 4 bases; unmatched bases: 6. Looked up from germline, CDR1 is KGHSH and CDR2 is LQKENI. The CDR3 extends over 17 amino acids. Details on this clonotype: Its matching antigen is unknown.

In TCRdb, the PCR reads were re-called with MiXCR into one record per CDR3 protein. The repertoire includes some 91,000 distinct CDR3 sequences, roughly 24% of them detected once, and under 1% sits in the top ten. The sample comprised naive CD8+ T cells from blood, with Jurkat cell RNA spiked in. Noted subset: FACS-sorted CD8+CD4-CCR7+CD45RA+ naive T cells. This chain links TRBV18 with TRBJ2-1; 13 positions agree with TRBD2. This receptor was taken from a human donor in good health. Some libraries in this study had Jurkat cell RNA spiked in. Written as DNA, the CDR3 is TGTGCCAGCTCACCCCGTGGGACTAGCGGGGAATACAATGAGCAGTTCTTC. Its translation: CASSPRGTSGEYNEQFF.